This TCR beta chain was profiled in a study of breast tumors, draining lymph nodes, adjacent tissues (dated by TCRdb to 2016 to 2017). A note on the overall study: In breast cancer patients, the study compared the TCR beta repertoires of tumor, adjacent nontumor tissue and axillary lymph nodes. In human breast cancer, the study set out to assess how tumor, surrounding tissue and draining lymph node repertoires relate to one another and whether T cells might be exchanged between them. What the authors observed across the whole study: The study presented the conclusion that tumor T cells originate in lymph nodes as consistent with a hypothesis, not as something directly demonstrated. The similarity between tumor and nontumor tissue repertoires was significantly greater in luminal-like breast cancer than in basal-like breast cancer. The data were judged consistent with most tumor T cells deriving from the lymph node and then expanding within tumor tissue. Tumor T-cell repertoires showed less diversity than lymph node repertoires and more diversity than nontumor tissue repertoires, and tumor T-cell repertoires showed preferential V and J gene usage.

The axillary draining lymph nodes of breast cancer patients were the source of the lymph node samples. There are 15 amino acids in the CDR3, from cysteine to phenylalanine inclusive. Just the 45-base CDR3 DNA is kept, in frame starting at base 1. The V and J ends are trimmed by 5 bases and 5 bases, leaving 15 bases between them. The germline V gene (reference sequence) sets CDR1 to LNHDA and CDR2 to SQIVND. These reads were obtained on an Illumina HiSeq 2000. TCR beta chain libraries were generated through multiplex PCR amplification. High-throughput sequencing was used to analyze the amplified TCR beta chain products. TCRdb reprocessed the public reads (quality trimming at Q25 with fastp, clone calling with MiXCR) and kept in-frame beta chains. Rows with one shared CDR3 protein collapse into an entry with the most common genes and DNA. The sample includes approximately 100,000 distinct CDR3 sequences, with less than 40% observed a single time. The top ten clones comprise 5.5% to 7% of the sample.

There are many counts of this clonotype. Its target antigen remains unknown. No much larger clonotype is one base removed from it; base qualities were not supplied. This receptor was obtained from a female donor with breast cancer. Some clones in this sample may be carry-over from other donors' samples. Input material: axillary lymph node tissue. The rearranged segments are TRBV19 and TRBJ1-4, with TRBD1 as a weak D call on 6 bases. CDR3 sequence: CASSPGQGTNEKLFF. The nucleotides read TGTGCCAGTAGTCCTGGTCAGGGGACGAATGAAAAACTGTTTTTT.